This T cell receptor (beta chain) comes out of a study of CD4+ T cells in melanoma. Findings and caveats of the study: A reported correlation linked neoantigen-specific CD4+ T cells to CD8+, macrophage and B cell function.

The CDR3 is made up of 17 amino acids. Trimming took 1 base from V and 4 from J, leaving 18 bases between them. Germline-derived CDR1 and CDR2 are SNHLY and FYNNEI. As to this clone: The antigen is unknown.

The repertoire was sequenced with immunoSEQ multiplex PCR; TCRdb's copy has only in-frame clones and lacks some. The data hold some 14,000 clones, with 75% to 90% observed a single time. This clonotype originated in a human donor with melanoma. Sequencing used cells from a culture (not recorded whether cultured in vitro). V usage is TRBV2 and J usage is TRBJ2-3; D is ambiguous. The DNA for the CDR3 is TGTGCCAGCAGTGAAGTGGGCCTCCAGGCTACCCCAGATACGCAGTATTTT. It translates to CASSEVGLQATPDTQYF.